Sequencing of this T cell receptor beta chain was carried out in a study of long-term antiretroviral therapy in people with HIV. The study, taken as a whole, reports: Clonal populations expanded prior to ART predominated within the repertoire at all time points. Data on ART adherence, viral resistance or therapy changes were unavailable.

Concerning this clone: Its antigen remains unknown.

CDR3 length equals 14 residues. Deletions cut 5 bases from V and 6 bases from J, with 14 bases between. Looked up from germline, CDR1 is SGHDN and CDR2 is FVKESK. Sequencing used immunoSEQ v3.0 at survey level. Profiling relied on immunoSEQ multiplex PCR, and the TCRdb table lists in-frame clones only, not all of them. The sample lists over 15,000 clones; about 84% were seen once. This chain joins TRBV14 and TRBJ2-1; D call uncertain. This receptor was obtained from a man aged 18 to 29 with HIV. The sequencing used unsorted PBMCs, collected 0.1 years before starting antiretroviral therapy. CDR3 in amino acids: CASSSPGLLNEQFF. The CDR3 DNA reads TGTGCCAGCAGCTCGCCCGGTCTGCTCAATGAGCAGTTCTTC.